This T cell receptor (beta chain) comes out of a study of shared clonotypes between healthy human individuals. About the study: There were three CD4 naive, three CD4 memory, two CD8 naive and one CD8 memory plates per donor.

Clones were sequenced by immunoSEQ multiplex PCR, and TCRdb holds only the in-frame ones, with some missing. Here the sample spans 400,000 to 600,000 clones, approximately 94% being singletons. Trimming left V 2 bases short and J 7 bases short, with 8 bases between. Per the germline V gene, CDR1 is LNHDA and CDR2 is SQIVND (reference sequence). This CDR3 spans 13 amino acids. To note about this clone: Antigen: not known.

Regarding the study as a whole: Estimated richness was generally greater in naive than memory subsets. Non-shared clonotypes displayed generation probabilities falling below those of clonotypes present in all four donors. Genetic and exposure-history diversity was limited by the few donors.

The sequence derives from a woman aged 30 to 39 in good health. The sequencing input was naive CD4+ T cells sorted from blood. The subset is: CD45RA+ positively selected. The chain couples TRBV19 to TRBJ1-4; D is undetermined. CDR3: CASSITPSEKLFF. The CDR3 region has the DNA TGTGCCAGTAGTATAACTCCTTCTGAAAAACTGTTTTTT.